Reported below is one T cell receptor (beta chain). Its antigen is unknown. From the germline J gene comes the end of the CDR3, since the read stops 3 residues before it. This CDR3 region has 12 residues. Germline-derived CDR1 and CDR2 are SNHLY and FYNNEI. The junction had 5 bases not matched to a gene; V was cut back by 8 bases and J by 4 bases. The sample belongs to a study of T cell clonality in common variable immunodeficiency. Equal genomic DNA amounts from CVID and control samples were sequenced. Clones were sequenced by immunoSEQ multiplex PCR, and TCRdb holds only the in-frame ones, with some missing. Observed in the sample are under 30,000 clones, none of them singletons. Study-wide findings and caveats: CVID subjects had higher TCRbeta clonality than healthy controls, most marked in about a third.

The sample consisted of peripheral blood mononuclear cells. V and J are TRBV2 and TRBJ2-7; 7 bases are a match to TRBD1. The source of this sequence is a person between 18 and 69 years old in good health. CDR3 sequence: CASDRDGYEQYF. CDR3 bases read: TGTGCCAGCGACAGGGACGGATACGAG.